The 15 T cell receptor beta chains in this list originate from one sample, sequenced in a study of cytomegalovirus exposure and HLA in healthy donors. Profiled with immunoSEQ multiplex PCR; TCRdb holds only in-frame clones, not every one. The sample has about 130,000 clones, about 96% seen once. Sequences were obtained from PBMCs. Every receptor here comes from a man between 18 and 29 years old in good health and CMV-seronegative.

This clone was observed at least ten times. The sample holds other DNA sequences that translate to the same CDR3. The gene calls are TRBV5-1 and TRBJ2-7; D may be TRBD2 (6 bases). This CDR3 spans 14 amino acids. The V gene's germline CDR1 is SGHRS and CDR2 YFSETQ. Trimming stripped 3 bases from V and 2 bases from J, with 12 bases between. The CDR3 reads CASSSGTLTYEQYF. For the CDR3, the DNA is TGCGCCAGCAGCTCCGGGACTCTAACCTACGAGCAGTACTTC.

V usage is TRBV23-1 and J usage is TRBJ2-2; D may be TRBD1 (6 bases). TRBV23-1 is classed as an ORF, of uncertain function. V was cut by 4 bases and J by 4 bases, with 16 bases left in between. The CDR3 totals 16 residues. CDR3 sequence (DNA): TGCGCCAGCAGTCTTAAGGGGGTAAATGTCACCGGGGAGCTGTTTTTT. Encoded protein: CASSLKGVNVTGELFF.

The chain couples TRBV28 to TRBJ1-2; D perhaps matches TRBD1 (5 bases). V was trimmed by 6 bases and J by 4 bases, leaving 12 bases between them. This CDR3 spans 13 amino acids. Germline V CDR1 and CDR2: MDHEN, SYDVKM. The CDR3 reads CASSQGQGYGYTF. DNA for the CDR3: TGTGCCAGCAGCCAAGGCCAGGGCTATGGCTACACCTTC.

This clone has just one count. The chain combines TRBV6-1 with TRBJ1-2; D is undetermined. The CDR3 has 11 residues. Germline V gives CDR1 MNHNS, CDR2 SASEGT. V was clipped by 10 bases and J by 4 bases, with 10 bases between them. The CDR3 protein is CATKSGYGYTF. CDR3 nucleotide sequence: TGTGCCACCAAATCGGGCTATGGCTACACCTTC.

The CDR3 bases are TGTGCCAGCAGTTATGGCAGGGGTCCTGAAGCTTTCTTT. Translating it yields CASSYGRGPEAFF. This chain joins TRBV27 and TRBJ1-1; the D gene is possibly TRBD1 (6 bases). Germline values: CDR1 MNHEY, CDR2 SMNVEV (reference sequence). Trimming pared 4 bases from V and 6 bases from J, leaving 12 bases between. The CDR3 spans 13 residues.

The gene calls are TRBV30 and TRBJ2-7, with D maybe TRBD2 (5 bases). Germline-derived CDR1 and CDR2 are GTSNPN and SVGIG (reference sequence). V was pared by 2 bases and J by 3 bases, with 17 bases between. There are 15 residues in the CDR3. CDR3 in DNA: TGTGCCTGGAGTTGGGAAAGGGCCGGAGGCTACGAGCAGTACTTC. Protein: CAWSWERAGGYEQYF.

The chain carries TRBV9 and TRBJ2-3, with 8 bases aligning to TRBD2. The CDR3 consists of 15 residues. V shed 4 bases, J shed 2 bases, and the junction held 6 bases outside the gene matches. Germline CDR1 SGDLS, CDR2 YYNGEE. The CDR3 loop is CASSLGGASTDTQYF. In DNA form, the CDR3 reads TGTGCCAGCAGCCTCGGGGGGGCCTCCACAGATACGCAGTATTTT.

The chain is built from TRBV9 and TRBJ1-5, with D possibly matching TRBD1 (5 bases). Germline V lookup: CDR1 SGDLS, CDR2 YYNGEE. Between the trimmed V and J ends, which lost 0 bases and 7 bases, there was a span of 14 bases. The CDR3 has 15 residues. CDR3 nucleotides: TGTGCCAGCAGCGTAGGGTCAGGGTTCGGGCAGCCCCAGCATTTT. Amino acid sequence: CASSVGSGFGQPQHF.

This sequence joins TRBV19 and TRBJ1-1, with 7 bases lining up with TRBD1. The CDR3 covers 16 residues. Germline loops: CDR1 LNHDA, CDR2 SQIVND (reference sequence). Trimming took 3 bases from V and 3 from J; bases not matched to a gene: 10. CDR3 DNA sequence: TGTGCCAGTAGTATGGAGACAGGGCGGTTGGACACTGAAGCTTTCTTT. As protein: CASSMETGRLDTEAFF.

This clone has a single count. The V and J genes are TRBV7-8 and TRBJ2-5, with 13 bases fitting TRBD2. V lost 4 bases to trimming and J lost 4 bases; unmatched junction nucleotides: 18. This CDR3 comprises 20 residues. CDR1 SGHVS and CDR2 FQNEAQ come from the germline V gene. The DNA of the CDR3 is TGTGCCAGCAGCTCCCTAAGAATACTAGCGGGAGGGCCTTTAGGAGAGACCCAGTACTTC. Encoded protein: CASSSLRILAGGPLGETQYF.

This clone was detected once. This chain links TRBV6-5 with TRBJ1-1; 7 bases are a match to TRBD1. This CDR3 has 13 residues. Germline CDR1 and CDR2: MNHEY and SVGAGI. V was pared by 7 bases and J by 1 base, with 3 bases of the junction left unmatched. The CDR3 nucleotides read TGTGCCAGCAACAGGGGCTCGAACACTGAAGCTTTCTTT. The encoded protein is CASNRGSNTEAFF.

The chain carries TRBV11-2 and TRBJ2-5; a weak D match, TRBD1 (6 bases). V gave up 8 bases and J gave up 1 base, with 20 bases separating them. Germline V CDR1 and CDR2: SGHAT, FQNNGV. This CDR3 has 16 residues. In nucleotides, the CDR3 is TGTGCCAGCCGCAACCGGGACATCAAGCTCCAAGAGACCCAGTACTTC. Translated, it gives CASRNRDIKLQETQYF.

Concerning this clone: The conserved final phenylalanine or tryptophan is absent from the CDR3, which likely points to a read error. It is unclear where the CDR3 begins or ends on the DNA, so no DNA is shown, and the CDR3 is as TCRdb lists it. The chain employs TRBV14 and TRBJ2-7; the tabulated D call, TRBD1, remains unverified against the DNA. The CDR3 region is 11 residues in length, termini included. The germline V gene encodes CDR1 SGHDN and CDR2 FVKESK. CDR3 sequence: CASSHAQGSRP.

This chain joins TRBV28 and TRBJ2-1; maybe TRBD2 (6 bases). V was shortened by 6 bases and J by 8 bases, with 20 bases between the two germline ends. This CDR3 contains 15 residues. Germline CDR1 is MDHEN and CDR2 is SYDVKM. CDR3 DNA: TGTGCCAGCAGCCCCTACCCGGGAGCTAGGTATGAGCAGTTCTTC. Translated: CASSPYPGARYEQFF.

This CDR3 is CSVRGAIQYF. CDR3 coding DNA: TGCAGTGTACGGGGGGCCATTCAGTACTTC. This chain joins TRBV20-1 and TRBJ2-4; TRBD2 is a possible D gene (7 bases). The germline V and J ends were trimmed by 7 bases and 9 bases, with 10 bases remaining between them. The CDR3 totals 10 residues. Germline V CDR1 and CDR2: DFQATT, SNEGSKA (reference sequence).